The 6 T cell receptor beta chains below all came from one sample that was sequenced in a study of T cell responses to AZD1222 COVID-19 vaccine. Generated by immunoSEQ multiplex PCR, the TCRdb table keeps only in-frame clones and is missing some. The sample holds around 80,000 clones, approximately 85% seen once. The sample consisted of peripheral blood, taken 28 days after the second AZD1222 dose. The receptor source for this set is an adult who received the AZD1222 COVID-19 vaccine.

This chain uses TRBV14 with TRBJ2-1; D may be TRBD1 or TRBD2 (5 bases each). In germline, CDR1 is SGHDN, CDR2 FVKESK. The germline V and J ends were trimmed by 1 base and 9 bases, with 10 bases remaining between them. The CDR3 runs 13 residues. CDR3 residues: CASSQVRGGEQFF. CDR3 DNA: TGTGCCAGCAGCCAAGTTCGTGGGGGTGAGCAGTTCTTC.

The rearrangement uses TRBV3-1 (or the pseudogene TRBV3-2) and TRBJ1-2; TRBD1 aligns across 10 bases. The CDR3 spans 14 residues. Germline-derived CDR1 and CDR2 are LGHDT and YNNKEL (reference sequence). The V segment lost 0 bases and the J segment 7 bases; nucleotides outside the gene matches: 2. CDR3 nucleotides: TGTGCCAGCAGCCAAGAGGGACAGGGGAGTGGCTACACCTTC. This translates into CASSQEGQGSGYTF.

This CDR3 is CASSPNQGRNEQFF. DNA for the CDR3: TGCGCCAGCAGCCCGAACCAGGGACGGAATGAGCAGTTCTTC. The rearrangement joins TRBV5-1 to TRBJ2-1, with D perhaps matching TRBD1 or TRBD2 (5 bases each). The CDR3 has 14 amino acids. Germline-derived CDR1 and CDR2 are SGHRS and YFSETQ. Trimming took 4 bases from V and 7 from J, leaving 15 bases between them. Full variable domain (remainder filled in from reference TRBV5-1 and TRBJ2-1): KAGVTQTPRYLIKTRGQQVTLSCSPISGHRSVSWYQQTPGQGLQFLFEYFSETQRNKGNFPGRFSGRQFSNSRSEMNVSTLELGDSALYLCASSPNQGRNEQFFGPGTRLTVL.

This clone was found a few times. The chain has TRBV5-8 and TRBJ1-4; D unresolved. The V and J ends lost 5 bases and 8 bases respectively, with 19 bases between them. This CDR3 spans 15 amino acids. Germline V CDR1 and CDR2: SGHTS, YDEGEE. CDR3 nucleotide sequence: TGTGCCAGCAGGGAGAGAAAATTGATGCACGAAAAACTGTTTTTT. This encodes CASRERKLMHEKLFF.

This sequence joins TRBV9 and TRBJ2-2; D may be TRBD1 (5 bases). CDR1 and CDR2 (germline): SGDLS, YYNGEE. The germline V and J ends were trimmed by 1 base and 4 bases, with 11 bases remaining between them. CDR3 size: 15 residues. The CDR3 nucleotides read TGTGCCAGCAGCGTAACAGGCCAGACCACCGGGGAGCTGTTTTTT. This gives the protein CASSVTGQTTGELFF.

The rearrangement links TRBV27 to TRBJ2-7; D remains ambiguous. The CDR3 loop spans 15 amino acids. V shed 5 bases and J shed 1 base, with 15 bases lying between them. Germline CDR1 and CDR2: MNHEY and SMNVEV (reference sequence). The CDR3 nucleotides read TGTGCCAGCAGTCCCTCACTGCATTGGTCCTACGAGCAGTACTTC. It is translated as CASSPSLHWSYEQYF.